This is a list of T cell receptor beta chains from one sample in a study of cytomegalovirus exposure and HLA in healthy donors. Clones were read by immunoSEQ multiplex PCR, and TCRdb kept only the in-frame ones, dropping some. The listing records 100,000 to 150,000 clones. Sequenced: PBMCs. The receptors stem from a man between 18 and 29 years old in good health and CMV-seronegative. Both conserved end residues are part of each CDR3. D genes are given only for firm matches.

TRBV30,-,TRBJ1-2,CAWRQGDYGYTF,TGTGCCTGGAGACAGGGCGACTATGGCTACACCTTC
TRBV4-3,TRBD1,TRBJ1-1,CASSQATGGNTEAFF,TGCGCCAGCAGCCAGGCGACAGGGGGCAACACTGAAGCTTTCTTT
TRBV28,-,TRBJ1-2,CASSTPEQFHYGYTF,TGTGCCAGCAGTACACCGGAACAGTTCCACTATGGCTACACCTTC
TRBV6-5,TRBD1,TRBJ1-1,CASSSQGGFAEAFF,TGTGCCAGCAGTTCCCAAGGGGGCTTCGCTGAAGCTTTCTTT
TRBV7-9,TRBD2,TRBJ2-7,CASSSAGLAGDWEQYF,TGTGCCAGCAGCTCCGCCGGACTAGCGGGAGATTGGGAGCAGTACTTC
TRBV4-1,TRBD1,TRBJ1-5,CASSPRGTGLKDGSSNQPQHF,TGCGCCAGCAGCCCTCGGGGGACAGGCCTAAAGGATGGGTCTAGCAATCAGCCCCAGCATTTT
TRBV7-3,-,TRBJ2-7,CASSQNGLSPEQYF,TGTGCCAGCAGCCAGAATGGACTGTCTCCCGAGCAGTACTTC
TRBV6-5,-,TRBJ1-1,CASSYSSTLNTEAFF,TGTGCCAGCAGTTACTCTTCGACACTGAACACTGAAGCTTTCTTT
TRBV19,-,TRBJ2-6,CATRQFSGANVLTF,TGTGCCACCCGACAGTTCTCTGGGGCCAACGTCCTGACTTTC
TRBV28,-,TRBJ1-3,CASILGGSSSGNTIYF,TGTGCCAGCATCCTCGGGGGTAGCTCCTCTGGAAACACCATATATTTT
TRBV27,TRBD1,TRBJ2-7,CASKGTGRFEQYF,TGTGCCAGCAAAGGGACAGGTCGTTTCGAGCAGTACTTC
TRBV13,TRBD1,TRBJ2-3,CASSSDRVTDTQYF,TGTGCCAGCAGCTCGGACAGGGTCACAGATACGCAGTATTTT
TRBV28,-,TRBJ2-3,CASSLLSLPSTDTQYF,TGTGCCAGCAGTTTATTGTCCCTACCCAGCACAGATACGCAGTATTTT
TRBV7-2,-,TRBJ2-7,CASSLAEDTASYEQYF,TGTGCCAGCAGCTTAGCCGAGGACACGGCATCCTACGAGCAGTACTTC
TRBV7-9,-,TRBJ2-7,CASSYTYEQYF,TGTGCCAGCAGTTACACCTACGAGCAGTACTTC
TRBV19,-,TRBJ1-2,CASSEKDRYYGYTF,TGTGCCAGTAGTGAGAAGGACAGATACTATGGCTACACCTTC
TRBV27,-,TRBJ1-1,CASSFEKRDTEAFF,TGTGCCAGCAGTTTTGAGAAGAGGGACACTGAAGCTTTCTTT
TRBV7-2,-,TRBJ2-2,CASKMTNTGELFF,TGTGCCAGCAAAATGACTAACACCGGGGAGCTGTTTTTT
TRBV21-1,-,TRBJ1-3,CASRSAIYF,TGTGCCAGCAGATCGGCCATATATTTT
TRBV30,TRBD1,TRBJ2-7,CACVPGQGGLQYF,TGTGCCTGTGTACCGGGACAGGGGGGCCTTCAGTACTTC
TRBV7-3,TRBD1,TRBJ1-1,CASSPDRAGTEAFF,TGTGCCAGCAGCCCCGACAGGGCCGGCACTGAAGCTTTCTTT
TRBV19,-,TRBJ1-6,CASSIDTAYSYNSPLHF,TGTGCCAGTAGTATCGATACAGCCTACTCCTATAATTCACCCCTCCACTTT
TRBV6-5,TRBD1,TRBJ2-3,CASSFSRTGRADTQYF,TGTGCCAGCAGTTTCTCCCGGACAGGGCGGGCAGATACGCAGTATTTT
TRBV28,-,TRBJ2-1,CASSFRGNEQFF,TGTGCCAGCAGTTTCCGGGGCAATGAGCAGTTCTTC
TRBV4-3,TRBD1,TRBJ2-6,CASSYGTGVNSGANVLTF,TGCGCCAGCAGCTACGGGACAGGGGTCAACTCTGGGGCCAACGTCCTGACTTTC
TRBV28,-,TRBJ2-3,CASSPWVISTSTDTQYF,TGTGCCAGCAGTCCTTGGGTAATCTCGACTAGCACAGATACGCAGTATTTT
TRBV2,-,TRBJ2-4,CASNSLVAKNIQYF,TGTGCCAGCAACTCGCTGGTAGCCAAAAACATTCAGTACTTC
TRBV7-3,TRBD2,TRBJ2-2,CASSPSGTRDGELFF,TGTGCCAGCAGCCCCTCCGGGACTAGGGACGGGGAGCTGTTTTTT
TRBV5-1,TRBD1,TRBJ1-4,CASSPGQGNEKLFF,TGCGCCAGCAGCCCGGGACAGGGCAATGAAAAACTGTTTTTT
TRBV2,TRBD1,TRBJ2-7,CARSSEGDRAYEQYF,TGTGCCAGGAGCTCTGAAGGGGACAGAGCCTACGAGCAGTACTTC
TRBV30,TRBD2,TRBJ2-7,CAWSVTTAGSSYEQYF,TGTGCCTGGAGTGTCACCACAGCGGGGAGCTCCTACGAGCAGTACTTC
TRBV6-1,TRBD1,TRBJ1-6,CASSEMTGGANSPLHF,TGTGCCAGCAGTGAGATGACAGGGGGAGCTAATTCACCCCTCCACTTT